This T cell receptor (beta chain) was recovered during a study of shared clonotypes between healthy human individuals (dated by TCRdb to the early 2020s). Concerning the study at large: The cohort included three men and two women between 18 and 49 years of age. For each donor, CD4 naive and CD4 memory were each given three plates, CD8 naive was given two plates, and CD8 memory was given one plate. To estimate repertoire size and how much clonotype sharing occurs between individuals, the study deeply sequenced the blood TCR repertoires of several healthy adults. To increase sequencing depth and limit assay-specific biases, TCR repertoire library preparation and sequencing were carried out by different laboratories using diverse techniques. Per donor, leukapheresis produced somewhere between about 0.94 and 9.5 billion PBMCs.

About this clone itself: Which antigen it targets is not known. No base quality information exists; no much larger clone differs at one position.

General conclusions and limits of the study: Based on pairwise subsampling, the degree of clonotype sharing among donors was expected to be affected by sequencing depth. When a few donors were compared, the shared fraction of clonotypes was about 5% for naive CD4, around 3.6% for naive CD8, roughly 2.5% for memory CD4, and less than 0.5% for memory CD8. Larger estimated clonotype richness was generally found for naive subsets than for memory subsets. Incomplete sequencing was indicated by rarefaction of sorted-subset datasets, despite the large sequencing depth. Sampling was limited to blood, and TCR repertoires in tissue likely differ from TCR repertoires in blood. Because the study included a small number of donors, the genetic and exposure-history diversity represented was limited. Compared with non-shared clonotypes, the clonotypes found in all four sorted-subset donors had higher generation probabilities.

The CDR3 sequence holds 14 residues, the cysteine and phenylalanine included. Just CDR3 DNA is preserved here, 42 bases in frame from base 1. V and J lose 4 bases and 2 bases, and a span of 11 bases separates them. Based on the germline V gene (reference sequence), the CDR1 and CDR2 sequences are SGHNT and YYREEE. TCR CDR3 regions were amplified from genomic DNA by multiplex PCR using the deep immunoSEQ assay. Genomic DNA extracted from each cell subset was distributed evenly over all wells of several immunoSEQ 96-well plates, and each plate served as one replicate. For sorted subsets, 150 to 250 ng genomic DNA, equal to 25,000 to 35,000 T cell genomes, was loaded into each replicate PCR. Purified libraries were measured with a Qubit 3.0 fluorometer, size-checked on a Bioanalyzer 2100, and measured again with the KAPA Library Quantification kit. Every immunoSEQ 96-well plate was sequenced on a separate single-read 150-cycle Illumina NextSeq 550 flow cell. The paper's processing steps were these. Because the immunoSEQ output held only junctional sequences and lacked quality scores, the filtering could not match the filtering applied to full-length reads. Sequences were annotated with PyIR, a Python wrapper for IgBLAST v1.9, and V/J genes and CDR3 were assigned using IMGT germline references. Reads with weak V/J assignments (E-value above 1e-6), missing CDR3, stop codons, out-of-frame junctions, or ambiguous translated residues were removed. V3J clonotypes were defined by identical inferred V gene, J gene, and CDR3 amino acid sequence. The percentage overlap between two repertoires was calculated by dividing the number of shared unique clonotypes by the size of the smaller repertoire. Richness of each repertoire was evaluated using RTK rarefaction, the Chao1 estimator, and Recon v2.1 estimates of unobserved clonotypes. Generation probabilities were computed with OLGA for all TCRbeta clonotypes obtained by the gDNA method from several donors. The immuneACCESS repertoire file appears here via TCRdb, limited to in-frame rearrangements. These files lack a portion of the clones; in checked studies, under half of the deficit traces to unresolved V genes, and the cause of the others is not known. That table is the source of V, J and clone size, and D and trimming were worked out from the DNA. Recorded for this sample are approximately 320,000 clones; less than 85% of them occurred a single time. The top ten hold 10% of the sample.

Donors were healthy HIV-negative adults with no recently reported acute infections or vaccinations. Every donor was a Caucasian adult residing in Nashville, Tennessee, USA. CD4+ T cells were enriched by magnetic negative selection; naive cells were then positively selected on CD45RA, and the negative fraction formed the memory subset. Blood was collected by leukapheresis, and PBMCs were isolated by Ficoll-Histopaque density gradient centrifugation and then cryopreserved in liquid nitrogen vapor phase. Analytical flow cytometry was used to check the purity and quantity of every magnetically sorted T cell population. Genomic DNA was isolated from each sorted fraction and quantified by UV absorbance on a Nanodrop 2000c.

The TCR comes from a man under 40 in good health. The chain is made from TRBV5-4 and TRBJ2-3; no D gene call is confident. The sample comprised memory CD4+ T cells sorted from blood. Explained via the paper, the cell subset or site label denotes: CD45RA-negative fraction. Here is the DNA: TGTGCCAGCAGCGCCGACCAATACACAGATACGCAGTATTTT. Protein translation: CASSADQYTDTQYF.